The rows below give T cell receptor beta chains drawn from one sample of a study of CD8+ T cells in alopecia areata. The data were produced by immunoSEQ multiplex PCR, yet TCRdb's version contains in-frame clones alone and is incomplete. The sample includes 200,000 to 250,000 clones, more than 45% of them seen just once. The sequences come from CD4+ T cells sorted from blood, collected at week 0. These TCRs come from a human donor with alopecia areata. CDR3s include the opening cysteine and the closing phenylalanine or tryptophan. The size entry is marked missing in some rows and otherwise reads once, few, many or a size class.

abundance,j_gene,v_gene,CDR3aa
NA,TRBJ2-1,TRBV7-6,CASRVGQGSNEQFF
NA,TRBJ2-7,TRBV6-1,CASSERDGTYEQYF
few,TRBJ2-2,TRBV7-9,CASSMPGLRLFF
NA,TRBJ2-6,TRBV5-1,CASSFNRQESNVLTF
NA,TRBJ2-2,TRBV30,CAWSLKSGRAGGELFF
NA,TRBJ2-7,TRBV29-1,CSVHLRAGTSGTYEQYF
NA,TRBJ2-6,TRBV2,CASKELGANVLTF
NA,TRBJ2-1,TRBV14,CASSPPRVGGRYEQFF
NA,TRBJ2-6,TRBV5-1,CASSLPRPSGANVLTF
NA,TRBJ2-7,TRBV23-1,CASPRGTGLFYEQYF
NA,TRBJ2-7,TRBV4-1,CASSQVGQGYEQYF
NA,TRBJ1-1,TRBV27,CASSLVGPNTEAFF
NA,TRBJ1-1,TRBV2,CASTENTEAFF
NA,TRBJ2-3,TRBV5-4,CASSFGTEADTQYF
NA,TRBJ2-7,TRBV30,CAWSLQGFGEQYF
NA,TRBJ2-6,TRBV9,CASSPALSGANVLTF
few,TRBJ1-2,TRBV29-1,CSVELGGYTF
NA,TRBJ1-4,TRBV30,CAWSGTGGFEKLFF
NA,TRBJ1-4,TRBV5-6,CASSFRQGRLFF
NA,TRBJ2-5,TRBV5-1,CASSPIRTTQKTQYF
few,TRBJ2-5,TRBV29-1,CSVRTADQYF
NA,TRBJ2-5,TRBV29-1,CSVAGTLGETQYF
once,TRBJ1-3,TRBV30,CAWKWSGNTIYF
NA,TRBJ1-1,TRBV29-1,CSVKRDSTEAFF
few,TRBJ1-1,TRBV29-1,CSVEAPNVWAFF